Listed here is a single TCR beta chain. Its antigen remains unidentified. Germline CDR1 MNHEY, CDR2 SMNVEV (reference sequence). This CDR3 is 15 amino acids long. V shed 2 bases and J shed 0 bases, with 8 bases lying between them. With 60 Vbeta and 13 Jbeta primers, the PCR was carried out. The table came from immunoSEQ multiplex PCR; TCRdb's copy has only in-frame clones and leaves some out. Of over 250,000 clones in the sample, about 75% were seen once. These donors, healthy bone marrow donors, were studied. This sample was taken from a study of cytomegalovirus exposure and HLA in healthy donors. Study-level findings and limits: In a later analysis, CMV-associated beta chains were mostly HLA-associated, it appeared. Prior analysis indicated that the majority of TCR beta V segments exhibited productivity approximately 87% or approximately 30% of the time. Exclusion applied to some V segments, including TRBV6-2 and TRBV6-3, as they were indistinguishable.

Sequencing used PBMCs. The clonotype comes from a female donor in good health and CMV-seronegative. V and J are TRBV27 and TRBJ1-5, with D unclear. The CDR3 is CASSLAADSNQPQHF. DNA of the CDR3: TGTGCCAGCAGTTTAGCGGCTGATAGCAATCAGCCCCAGCATTTT.